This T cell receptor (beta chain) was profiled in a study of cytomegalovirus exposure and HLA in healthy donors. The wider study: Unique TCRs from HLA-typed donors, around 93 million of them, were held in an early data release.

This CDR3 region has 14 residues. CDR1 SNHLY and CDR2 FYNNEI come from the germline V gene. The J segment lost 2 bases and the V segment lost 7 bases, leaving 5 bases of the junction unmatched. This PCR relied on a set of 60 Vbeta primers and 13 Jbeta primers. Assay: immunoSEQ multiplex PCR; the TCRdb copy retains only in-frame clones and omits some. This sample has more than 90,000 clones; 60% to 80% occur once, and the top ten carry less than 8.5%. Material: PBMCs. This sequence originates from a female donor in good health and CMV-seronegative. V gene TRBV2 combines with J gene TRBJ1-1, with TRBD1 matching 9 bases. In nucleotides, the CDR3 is TGTGCCAGCAAAGGGACAGGGAGAAACACTGAAGCTTTCTTT. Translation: CASKGTGRNTEAFF.